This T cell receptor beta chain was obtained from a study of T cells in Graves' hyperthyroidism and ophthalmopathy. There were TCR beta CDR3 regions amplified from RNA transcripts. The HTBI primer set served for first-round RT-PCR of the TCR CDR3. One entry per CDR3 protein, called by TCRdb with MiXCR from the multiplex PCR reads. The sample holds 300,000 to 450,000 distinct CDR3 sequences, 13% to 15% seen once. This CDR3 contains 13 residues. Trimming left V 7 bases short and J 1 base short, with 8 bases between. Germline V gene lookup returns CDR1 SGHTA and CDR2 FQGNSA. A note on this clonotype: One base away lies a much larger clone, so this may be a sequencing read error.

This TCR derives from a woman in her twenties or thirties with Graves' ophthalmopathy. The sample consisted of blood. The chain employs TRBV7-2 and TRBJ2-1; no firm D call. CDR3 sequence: CASKSRSYNEQFF. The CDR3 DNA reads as TGTGCCAGCAAATCTAGATCCTACAATGAGCAGTTCTTC.